These 30 T cell receptor beta chains came from one sample sequenced in a study of blood T cell repertoires in COVID-19. Using immunoSEQ multiplex PCR, the repertoire was profiled, and TCRdb retains in-frame clones only, with some absent. The sample shows 400,000 or so clones, around 90% of them seen only once. Sequencing used PBMCs or T cells enriched from blood (not recorded which). The receptors stem from a man younger than 30 who had recovered from COVID-19.

The rearrangement joins TRBV2 to TRBJ1-3, with TRBD1 matching over 8 bases. The V gene's germline CDR1 is SNHLY and CDR2 FYNNEI. J was trimmed by 0 bases and V by 4 bases; bases with no gene match: 2. CDR3 length: 15 residues. The CDR3 reads CASSGTGISGNTIYF. CDR3 bases: TGTGCCAGCAGTGGGACAGGGATCTCTGGAAACACCATATATTTT.

The rearrangement uses TRBV10-3 and TRBJ1-1; perhaps TRBD1 as D (6 bases). Germline CDR1 reads ENHRY; CDR2 reads SYGVKD. The CDR3 extends over 17 amino acids. V lost 8 bases and J 0 bases, leaving 22 bases between the germline ends. This CDR3 is CAIASSLRTAVNTEAFF. CDR3 sequence (DNA): TGTGCCATCGCATCTTCCCTCAGGACAGCAGTGAACACTGAAGCTTTCTTT.

The count of this clone is one. The genes are TRBV9 and TRBJ1-2; 7 nucleotides match TRBD1. The junction had 13 bases not matched to a gene; V was cut back by 4 bases and J by 7 bases. This CDR3 has 15 amino acids. Germline V CDR1 and CDR2: SGDLS, YYNGEE. In DNA, the CDR3 is TGTGCCAGCAGCCCCAGTGAGACAGGGTTATTTGGCTACACCTTC. It translates to CASSPSETGLFGYTF.

J is TRBJ1-4 and V is TRBV18, with D perhaps matching TRBD1 (6 bases). The CDR3 extends over 17 amino acids. V lost 1 base and J 4 bases, leaving 16 bases between the germline ends. Germline V gene lookup returns CDR1 KGHSH and CDR2 LQKENI. DNA for the CDR3: TGTGCCAGCTCACCACAAGCCACGACAGGAGGTAATGAAAAACTGTTTTTT. It is translated as CASSPQATTGGNEKLFF.

This chain connects TRBV5-5 to TRBJ2-1, with TRBD2 identical over 9 bases. V dropped 4 bases and J dropped 2; count of bases not matched to a gene: 4. Germline V gives CDR1 SGHKS, CDR2 YYEKEE (reference sequence). The CDR3 spans 15 residues. In DNA, the CDR3 is TGTGCCAGCAGCACGGTAGCGGGGGCCTACAATGAGCAGTTCTTC. Its protein is CASSTVAGAYNEQFF. Using reference TRBV5-5 and TRBJ2-1 for the parts outside the CDR3, the full variable domain is DAGVTQSPTHLIKTRGQQVTLRCSPISGHKSVSWYQQVLGQGPQFIFQYYEKEERGRGNFPDRFSARQFPNYSSELNVNALLLGDSALYLCASSTVAGAYNEQFFGPGTRLTVL.

The rearrangement links TRBV5-1 to TRBJ2-7; the match to TRBD1 covers 7 bases. The CDR3 totals 15 residues. J gave up 6 bases and V 0 bases, and 9 bases lay outside the gene matches. Germline lookup yields CDR1 SGHRS and CDR2 YFSETQ. CDR3: CASSLDRTGRGEQYF. DNA of the CDR3: TGCGCCAGCAGCTTGGACCGGACAGGTCGAGGCGAGCAGTACTTC.

The chain is built from TRBV4-1 and TRBJ1-4; weak D call: TRBD1 (5 bases). CDR3 length: 15 amino acids. Germline V gives CDR1 MGHRA, CDR2 YSYEKL. V was clipped by 5 bases and J by 8 bases, with 18 bases between them. The CDR3: CASSWEGGEVEKLFF. The CDR3, as DNA: TGCGCCAGCAGCTGGGAGGGAGGGGAGGTGGAAAAACTGTTTTTT.

This rearrangement joins TRBV3-1 (or the pseudogene TRBV3-2) to TRBJ1-1, with no clear D. Between the trimmed V and J ends, which lost 4 bases and 1 base, there was a span of 7 bases. Germline CDR1 and CDR2: LGHDT and YNNKEL (reference sequence). CDR3 length: 13 residues. The CDR3 DNA sequence: TGTGCCAGCAGCCTAGCTAAGAACACTGAAGCTTTCTTT. Amino acids: CASSLAKNTEAFF.

This sequence joins TRBV2 and TRBJ2-2; 7 positions match TRBD1. The CDR3 totals 16 residues. Germline CDR1 and CDR2: SNHLY and FYNNEI. V trimming: 2 bases; J trimming: 2 bases; junction bases outside the gene matches: 5. The CDR3 DNA reads as TGTGCCAGCAGTGAACGTAGGACAGGAAACACCGGGGAGCTGTTTTTT. As protein: CASSERRTGNTGELFF.

The chain couples TRBV28 to TRBJ1-5; TRBD1 matches 9 bases. V dropped 5 bases and J dropped 6; count of bases not matched to a gene: 8. CDR1 is MDHEN, CDR2 SYDVKM, per germline. CDR3 length: 15 amino acids. CDR3: CASSLQGARGQPQHF. The CDR3 coding sequence is TGTGCCAGCAGTCTACAGGGGGCGCGGGGTCAGCCCCAGCATTTT.

The chain is built from TRBV19 and TRBJ2-1; maybe TRBD2 (6 bases). CDR1 is LNHDA, CDR2 SQIVND, per germline (reference sequence). V was cut by 3 bases and J by 2 bases, with 14 bases left in between. The CDR3 contains 16 residues. The CDR3 sequence: CASSMAGTSPYNEQFF. CDR3 sequence (DNA): TGTGCCAGTAGTATGGCTGGCACTAGCCCCTACAATGAGCAGTTCTTC.

The chain couples TRBV5-6 to TRBJ1-5; 9 bases line up with TRBD1. The germline CDR1 and CDR2 sequences are SGHDT and YYEEEE. The CDR3 has 15 amino acids. The J segment lost 7 bases and the V segment lost 2 bases, leaving 7 bases of the junction unmatched. The chain's CDR3 is CASSFGTGFRQPQHF. In nucleotides, the CDR3 is TGTGCCAGCAGCTTCGGGACAGGGTTTCGACAGCCCCAGCATTTT. The full variable domain, rest sourced from reference TRBV5-6 and TRBJ1-5, is DAGVTQSPTHLIKTRGQQVTLRCSPKSGHDTVSWYQQALGQGPQFIFQYYEEEERQRGNFPDRFSGHQFPNYSSELNVNALLLGDSALYLCASSFGTGFRQPQHFGDGTRLSIL.

V and J are TRBV28 and TRBJ1-2; D is perhaps TRBD1 (5 bases). Germline V CDR1 and CDR2: MDHEN, SYDVKM. V was clipped by 6 bases and J by 1 base, with 15 bases between them. This CDR3 region has 15 residues. CDR3 nucleotide sequence: TGTGCCAGCAGCAAAACAGGATCTAATAACTATGGCTACACCTTC. Residues: CASSKTGSNNYGYTF.

Of note for this clone: In the same sample, other DNA sequences code for this CDR3. The chain joins TRBV18 to TRBJ1-5; D gene uncertain. The ends were cut back, 6 bases at V and 2 bases at J, with 8 bases in the middle. The CDR3 loop spans 13 amino acids. The germline V gene has CDR1 KGHSH and CDR2 LQKENI. CDR3 nucleotide sequence: TGTGCCAGCTCCCCATCGGGCAATCAGCCCCAGCATTTT. Its protein is CASSPSGNQPQHF.

V is TRBV12-5 and J is TRBJ1-1; D uncertain. The CDR3 totals 13 residues. Germline V gives CDR1 LGHNT, CDR2 FRNRAP. Trimming cost V 5 bases and J 1 base, with 8 bases left between them. Written as DNA, the CDR3 is TGTGCTAGTGGTCTCAGTGCGAACACTGAAGCTTTCTTT. Translation: CASGLSANTEAFF. Drawing the rest from reference TRBV12-5 and TRBJ1-1, the complete variable domain is DARVTQTPRHKVTEMGQEVTMRCQPILGHNTVFWYRQTMMQGLELLAYFRNRAPLDDSGMPKDRFSAEMPDATLATLKIQPSEPRDSAVYFCASGLSANTEAFFGQGTRLTVV.

This clone was counted between two and nine times. V is TRBV28 and J is TRBJ2-2; TRBD2 aligns across 16 bases. With V trimmed by 8 bases and J by 6 bases, 0 bases remained unmatched. The germline V gene has CDR1 MDHEN and CDR2 SYDVKM. The CDR3 is 14 residues long. CDR3 bases: TGTGCCAGCGGGACTAGCGGGAGGGCCGGGGAGCTGTTTTTT. Residues: CASGTSGRAGELFF.

The chain combines TRBV5-6 with TRBJ1-6; D ambiguous. The CDR3 is 13 amino acids. Deletions cut 3 bases from V and 10 bases from J, with 11 bases between. Germline V gene lookup returns CDR1 SGHDT and CDR2 YYEEEE. DNA for the CDR3: TGTGCCAGCAGCTCGGGATGGGAGTCACCCCTCCACTTT. Protein sequence: CASSSGWESPLHF. Full variable domain (outside the CDR3, taken from reference TRBV5-6 and TRBJ1-6): DAGVTQSPTHLIKTRGQQVTLRCSPKSGHDTVSWYQQALGQGPQFIFQYYEEEERQRGNFPDRFSGHQFPNYSSELNVNALLLGDSALYLCASSSGWESPLHFGNGTRLTVT.

This clone was counted between two and nine times. The rearrangement uses TRBV30 and TRBJ2-1; D perhaps matches TRBD2 (5 bases). The CDR3 covers 11 residues. V lost 5 bases to trimming and J lost 8 bases, with 10 bases between them. Germline assignment: CDR1 GTSNPN and CDR2 SVGIG (reference sequence). Here the CDR3 DNA reads TGTGCCTGGGCTGGGCGGGATGAGCAGTTCTTC. Translation gives CAWAGRDEQFF. Full variable domain (missing parts from reference TRBV30 and TRBJ2-1): SQTIHQWPATLVQPVGSPLSLECTVEGTSNPNLYWYRQAAGRGLQLLFYSVGIGQISSEVPQNLSASRPQDRQFILSSKKLLLSDSGFYLCAWAGRDEQFFGPGTRLTVL.

This clone was counted only a few times. DNA for the CDR3: TGCAGCGCCTCGATAGCGGGAGTGGGAGAGACCCAGTACTTC. This sequence encodes CSASIAGVGETQYF. The rearrangement links TRBV29-1 to TRBJ2-5; 9 nucleotides align to TRBD2. This CDR3 spans 14 amino acids. Trimming cost V 7 bases and J 4 bases; bases outside gene matches: 10. Germline V gene sequence: CDR1 SQVTM, CDR2 ANQGSEA.

The chain links TRBV6-6 to TRBJ2-6; D possibly corresponds to TRBD2 (6 bases). CDR1 and CDR2 (germline): MNHNY, SVGAGI (reference sequence). The CDR3 is 15 amino acids. Trimming stripped 6 bases from V and 0 bases from J, with 9 bases between. CDR3 in DNA: TGTGCCAGCAGCGTGGAGGGCTCTGGGGCCAACGTCCTGACTTTC. Amino acid sequence: CASSVEGSGANVLTF.

This chain joins TRBV7-7 and TRBJ2-5; possible D gene TRBD2, 6 bases. Germline CDR1 is SSHAT and CDR2 is FNYEAQ (reference sequence). Trimming left V 2 bases short and J 4 bases short, with 11 bases between. This CDR3 region has 14 residues. CDR3: CASSLWRDSETQYF. CDR3 coding DNA: TGTGCCAGCAGCTTATGGCGGGATTCAGAGACCCAGTACTTC.

V is TRBV7-2 and J is TRBJ1-6, with TRBD1 identical over 8 bases. The CDR3 length is 17 residues. Germline V gene data show CDR1 as SGHTA and CDR2 as FQGNSA. V gave up 1 base and J gave up 0 bases; unmatched junction bases: 2. The CDR3, as DNA: TGTGCCAGCAGCTTAGGGACAGGGAGCTCCTATAATTCACCCCTCCACTTT. Its translation is CASSLGTGSSYNSPLHF.

The chain links TRBV13 to TRBJ1-6; 9 nucleotides agree with TRBD1. Per the germline V gene, CDR1 is PRHDT and CDR2 is FYEKMQ (reference sequence). J was trimmed by 7 bases and V by 2 bases; bases with no gene match: 6. This CDR3 has 16 amino acids. CDR3 amino acids: CASSLYTGGSNSPLHF. The DNA of the CDR3 is TGTGCCAGCAGCTTATATACAGGGGGCTCAAATTCACCCCTCCACTTT.

V usage is TRBV20-1 and J usage is TRBJ1-1, with D possibly TRBD1 on 5 matching bases. Germline V gives CDR1 DFQATT, CDR2 SNEGSKA (reference sequence). The CDR3 length is 11 residues. V lost 6 bases, J lost 8 bases, and 13 bases lay in between. CDR3 residues: CSARRAGEAFF. In DNA form, the CDR3 reads TGCAGTGCAAGAAGGGCAGGGGAAGCTTTCTTT.

The V and J genes are TRBV10-2 and TRBJ1-2; TRBD1 is a possible D gene (6 bases). The CDR3 loop spans 16 amino acids. Germline V CDR1 and CDR2: WSHSY, SAAADI. V was shortened by 0 bases and J by 5 bases, with 16 bases between the two germline ends. The CDR3 DNA reads as TGCGCCAGCAGTGAGTCGACGCGGAGGACAGATTATGGCTACACCTTC. Its protein is CASSESTRRTDYGYTF.

The J gene is TRBJ1-6, the V gene TRBV10-3; possible D gene TRBD1, 6 bases. CDR3 length: 14 residues. Trimming took off 8 bases at V and 5 bases at J, with 13 bases between the two ends. The germline V gene encodes CDR1 ENHRY and CDR2 SYGVKD. CDR3 loop: CAIRGPGDNSPLHF. CDR3 sequence (DNA): TGTGCCATCCGGGGACCAGGGGATAATTCACCCCTCCACTTT.

This sequence joins TRBV3-1 (or the pseudogene TRBV3-2) and TRBJ2-3, with 8 bases matching TRBD2. The CDR3 totals 19 residues. Germline assignment: CDR1 LGHDT and CDR2 YNNKEL (reference sequence). The V segment lost 1 base and the J segment 6 bases; nucleotides outside the gene matches: 18. The CDR3 sequence is CASSQAPASTAGGLDTQYF. In nucleotides, the CDR3 is TGTGCCAGCAGCCAAGCTCCCGCCTCGACGGCGGGGGGACTGGATACGCAGTATTTT.

The chain employs TRBV5-6 and TRBJ1-6; 10 nucleotides agree with TRBD1. This CDR3 is built from 15 residues. CDR1 and CDR2 (germline): SGHDT, YYEEEE. V dropped 2 bases and J dropped 7; count of bases not matched to a gene: 3. CDR3 in amino acids: CASSFGTGANSPLHF. The CDR3 nucleotides read TGTGCCAGCAGCTTCGGGACAGGGGCGAATTCACCCCTCCACTTT. The complete variable domain, with remaining parts taken from reference TRBV5-6 and TRBJ1-6, reads DAGVTQSPTHLIKTRGQQVTLRCSPKSGHDTVSWYQQALGQGPQFIFQYYEEEERQRGNFPDRFSGHQFPNYSSELNVNALLLGDSALYLCASSFGTGANSPLHFGNGTRLTVT.

Regarding this clone: This CDR3 is also generated by other DNA sequences in the sample. V and J are TRBV7-6 and TRBJ2-1; 7 bases align to TRBD2. V lost 2 bases to trimming and J lost 8 bases; unmatched junction nucleotides: 9. This CDR3 region has 15 residues. Looked up from germline, CDR1 is SGHVS and CDR2 is FNYEAQ. The CDR3 loop reads CASSLSASGRDEQFF. For the CDR3, the DNA is TGTGCCAGCAGCTTATCGGCTAGTGGGAGGGATGAGCAGTTCTTC.

This clone has only a few counts. The V and J genes are TRBV12-5 and TRBJ1-2, with D uncertain. Trimming left V 4 bases short and J 8 bases short, with 26 bases between. The germline gives CDR1 LGHNT, CDR2 FRNRAP. The length of the CDR3 is 17 residues. In nucleotides, the CDR3 is TGTGCTAGTGGTTCCTTAATCGCCCGTCGGGGTGTCTTAGGCTACACCTTC. Amino acid sequence: CASGSLIARRGVLGYTF.